The table lists the clone carrying this T cell receptor beta chain with a few counts. This record comes from a study of cytomegalovirus exposure and HLA in healthy donors. Germline CDR1 reads MNHEY; CDR2 reads SVGAGI. V was pared by 2 bases and J by 4 bases, with 14 bases between. This CDR3 is 15 amino acids long. The PCR made use of 60 Vbeta and 13 Jbeta primers. The protocol was immunoSEQ multiplex PCR, while the TCRdb copy is restricted to in-frame clones and leaves out a portion. The sample gives some 93,000 clones, less than 80% of which show up once; more than 5% is in the top ten. Sequenced material: PBMCs. The receptor's source is a boy aged 5-17 years in good health and CMV-seropositive. The V call is TRBV6-5, the J call TRBJ1-2; D might be TRBD1 (6 bases). The CDR3 spells CASSYEITGIYGYTF. CDR3 sequence (DNA): TGTGCCAGCAGTTACGAGATTACAGGGATCTATGGCTACACCTTC.